Shown below are 27 T cell receptor beta chains from a single sample sequenced in a study of response to subunit inactivated influenza vaccine. TCRdb recomputed calls from the RT-PCR reads with MiXCR, one row per CDR3 protein. The sample holds under 950,000 distinct CDR3 sequences, roughly 20% seen once. This specimen consisted of PBMCs from blood, obtained around 5 days after vaccination. The receptor source for this set is a man in his fifties who received an inactivated influenza vaccine.

This sequence joins TRBV3-1 and TRBJ2-3; D is uncertain. The CDR3 sequence is 12 residues long. Trimming shortened V by 0 bases and J by 7 bases, and 5 bases separated the two germline ends. The germline CDR1 and CDR2 sequences are LGHDT and YNNKEL (reference sequence). CDR3 sequence reads: CASSQDVYTQYF. The CDR3 bases are TGTGCCAGCAGCCAAGATGTGTATACGCAGTATTTT.

To note about this clonotype: This clone may be a read error of a much larger clone one base away. The genes are TRBV29-1 and TRBJ2-5; a weak D match, TRBD1 (6 bases). Trimming took off 6 bases at V and 5 bases at J, with 16 bases between the two ends. This CDR3 region has 13 residues. Per the germline V gene, CDR1 is SQVTM and CDR2 is ANQGSEA. CDR3 loop: CSVRVQGWETQYF. The CDR3 nucleotides read TGCAGCGTGAGGGTACAGGGATGGGAGACCCAGTACTTC.

There are a few counts of this clonotype. The CDR3 loop reads CASSQGLAGAAVETQYF. CDR3 nucleotide sequence: TGTGCCAGCAGCCAAGGACTAGCGGGGGCGGCGGTTGAGACCCAGTACTTC. The V and J genes are TRBV4-2 and TRBJ2-5; 12 positions match TRBD2. The V gene's germline CDR1 is LGHNA and CDR2 YNFKEQ. The CDR3 consists of 17 residues. V gave up 1 base and J gave up 5 bases; unmatched junction bases: 8.

In its sample, this clonotype was seen a few times. The chain carries TRBV5-1 and TRBJ2-5; possible D gene TRBD1, 6 bases. The CDR3 covers 16 residues. V lost 4 bases to trimming and J lost 5 bases, with 21 bases between them. Per germline, CDR1 SGHRS and CDR2 YFSETQ. The CDR3 protein is CASSATGTAQGETQYF. In DNA, the CDR3 is TGCGCCAGCAGCGCCACCGGGACGGCCCAGGGGGAGACCCAGTACTTC.

A few counts support this clonotype. This chain joins TRBV12-3 or TRBV12-4 and TRBJ1-2; no firm D call. The CDR3 sequence is 13 residues long. Trimming took off 6 bases at V and 4 bases at J, with 12 bases between the two ends. CDR3 loop: CASSFSRVYGYTF. DNA for the CDR3: TGTGCCAGCAGCTTCTCCCGGGTCTATGGCTACACCTTC.

This clonotype was detected only a few times. This chain links TRBV9 with TRBJ2-1, with 7 positions matching TRBD2. Per the germline V gene, CDR1 is SGDLS and CDR2 is YYNGEE. CDR3 size: 16 residues. J gave up 0 bases and V 3 bases, and 6 bases lay outside the gene matches. The CDR3 spells CASSAFSGLSYNEQFF. For the CDR3, the DNA is TGTGCCAGCAGCGCATTTAGCGGGCTCTCCTACAATGAGCAGTTCTTC.

This clonotype was seen only a few times. V usage is TRBV20-1 and J usage is TRBJ2-7; a possible D gene is TRBD1 (6 bases). The germline V and J ends were trimmed by 6 bases and 3 bases, with 18 bases remaining between them. This CDR3 has 14 amino acids. Germline V lookup: CDR1 DFQATT, CDR2 SNEGSKA (reference sequence). The CDR3 spells CSANKPGTHYEQYF. The CDR3 DNA reads TGCAGTGCCAACAAACCCGGGACACACTACGAGCAGTACTTC.

This clonotype was seen repeatedly, ten times or more. A read error may account for a junction end that differs from germline. J is TRBJ2-7 and V is TRBV7-7; possible D gene TRBD1, 6 bases. The V gene's germline CDR1 is SSHAT and CDR2 FNYEAQ (reference sequence). The CDR3 sequence is 16 residues long. Here the CDR3 DNA reads TGTGCTAGCAGCTTTAGACAGGCAGTTCCTACCTACGAGCAGTACTTC. The encoded protein is CASSFRQAVPTYEQYF.

The sample holds a few counts of this clonotype. This chain connects TRBV15 to TRBJ2-7; a weak D match, TRBD1 (6 bases). The germline V gene encodes CDR1 LNHNV and CDR2 YYDKDF (reference sequence). CDR3 length equals 14 residues. V lost 4 bases and J 4 bases, leaving 14 bases between the germline ends. CDR3: CATSKDSRRYEQYF. The CDR3 DNA reads TGTGCCACCAGCAAGGACAGCAGGAGGTACGAGCAGTACTTC.

In this sample, this clonotype turned up a few times. CDR3 in DNA: TGTGCCAGCAGTTTAACCGCTCACAATGAGCAGTTCTTC. Amino acids: CASSLTAHNEQFF. The J gene is TRBJ2-1, the V gene TRBV27; no clear D. The CDR3 spans 13 residues. Germline CDR1 and CDR2: MNHEY and SMNVEV (reference sequence). V dropped 2 bases and J dropped 5 bases, with 7 bases sitting between them.

The genes are TRBV20-1 and TRBJ2-7; TRBD1 aligns across 8 bases. The CDR3 spans 14 residues. The ends lost 5 bases at V and 3 bases at J; junction bases unmatched: 9. Germline lookup yields CDR1 DFQATT and CDR2 SNEGSKA (reference sequence). The CDR3 sequence is CSADTDRVLYEQYF. CDR3 in DNA: TGCAGTGCTGACACGGACAGGGTGCTCTACGAGCAGTACTTC.

V usage is TRBV20-1 and J usage is TRBJ2-3; either TRBD1 or TRBD2 may fit D (5 bases each). Germline values: CDR1 DFQATT, CDR2 SNEGSKA (reference sequence). The V gene lost 3 bases and the J gene lost 1 base, with 14 bases spanning the gap. The length of the CDR3 is 15 residues. CDR3 DNA: TGCAGTGCTAGCCCCCCCGGGGCCCGCACAGATACGCAGTATTTT. This translates into CSASPPGARTDTQYF.

This clonotype has just a few counts. The chain couples TRBV5-1 to TRBJ1-1; tentative D call: TRBD1 (5 bases). The CDR3 has 16 amino acids. Germline CDR1 and CDR2: SGHRS and YFSETQ. Trimming stripped 0 bases from V and 0 bases from J, with 12 bases between. CDR3 nucleotides: TGCGCCAGCAGCTTGGCGGGCAAACAGGTGAACACTGAAGCTTTCTTT. Translated, it gives CASSLAGKQVNTEAFF. The full variable domain, in which reference TRBV5-1 and TRBJ1-1 provide the parts outside the CDR3, is KAGVTQTPRYLIKTRGQQVTLSCSPISGHRSVSWYQQTPGQGLQFLFEYFSETQRNKGNFPGRFSGRQFSNSRSEMNVSTLELGDSALYLCASSLAGKQVNTEAFFGQGTRLTVV.

This chain joins TRBV27 and TRBJ2-1; D ambiguous. CDR3 size: 15 residues. Germline V gene lookup returns CDR1 MNHEY and CDR2 SMNVEV (reference sequence). Trimming pared 10 bases from V and 1 base from J, leaving 17 bases between. The CDR3 loop is CATTRGERSYNEQFF. The CDR3 nucleotides are TGTGCCACCACACGAGGTGAGAGGTCCTACAATGAGCAGTTCTTC.

The CDR3 sequence is CASSGERQGLSPLHF. In DNA form, the CDR3 reads TGTGCCAGCAGTGGGGAGAGACAGGGTCTCTCACCCCTCCACTTT. The chain has TRBV12-3 or TRBV12-4 and TRBJ1-6, with 7 positions matching TRBD1. V trimming: 5 bases; J trimming: 10 bases; junction bases outside the gene matches: 11. This CDR3 comprises 15 residues.

The J gene is TRBJ2-7, the V gene TRBV20-1; a weak D match, TRBD2 (5 bases). V gave up 0 bases and J gave up 3 bases, with 18 bases separating them. CDR3 length: 16 amino acids. Per germline, CDR1 DFQATT and CDR2 SNEGSKA (reference sequence). The CDR3 region is CSARDVRGSGVYEQYF. The CDR3 coding sequence is TGCAGTGCTAGAGACGTTAGAGGGAGTGGTGTCTACGAGCAGTACTTC.

This clonotype was picked up many times. This chain links TRBV20-1 with TRBJ2-1; TRBD2 aligns across 11 bases. The germline V gene has CDR1 DFQATT and CDR2 SNEGSKA (reference sequence). This CDR3 has 15 residues. The V gene end was trimmed by 3 bases and the J gene end by 8 bases; junction bases not matched to a gene: 9. The chain's CDR3 is CSASSLAGGMDEQFF. CDR3 nucleotides: TGCAGTGCTAGTTCCCTAGCGGGAGGAATGGATGAGCAGTTCTTC.

The chain links TRBV5-1 to TRBJ1-4; tentative D call: TRBD1 (6 bases). V dropped 3 bases and J dropped 7 bases, with 13 bases sitting between them. The CDR3 is made up of 14 amino acids. From germline, CDR1 is SGHRS and CDR2 YFSETQ. In nucleotides, the CDR3 is TGCGCCAGCAGCTCGGGGGGCTCTCGTGAAAAACTGTTTTTT. The encoded protein is CASSSGGSREKLFF.

This clonotype has ten or more counts. The rearrangement uses TRBV27 and TRBJ2-3; 12 nucleotides agree with TRBD2. With 6 bases clipped from V and 5 bases from J, the junction kept 9 bases outside the gene matches. From germline, CDR1 is MNHEY and CDR2 SMNVEV (reference sequence). The CDR3 sequence is 16 residues long. CDR3 nucleotide sequence: TGTGCCAGCAGCAGTCGACTAGCGGGAGAAGTAGATACGCAGTATTTT. This gives the protein CASSSRLAGEVDTQYF.

The gene calls are TRBV2 and TRBJ2-1; D ambiguous. Germline V gene data show CDR1 as SNHLY and CDR2 as FYNNEI. Trimming pared 8 bases from V and 9 bases from J, leaving 17 bases between. The CDR3 consists of 13 residues. CDR3 nucleotide sequence: TGTGCCAGCCCCCGACGCCTTCTTTCTGAGCAGTTCTTC. Encoded protein: CASPRRLLSEQFF.

V and J are TRBV12-3 or TRBV12-4 and TRBJ2-1; D unclear. The CDR3 is made up of 12 amino acids. V was trimmed by 3 bases and J by 6 bases, leaving 6 bases between them. The CDR3 protein is CASSFELNEQFF. CDR3 in DNA: TGTGCCAGCAGTTTTGAACTCAATGAGCAGTTCTTC.

This clonotype was seen more than once but under ten times. The V gene is TRBV4-3, the J gene TRBJ1-4; 7 bases are shared with TRBD1. CDR1 is LGHNA, CDR2 YSLEER, per germline. V lost 0 bases and J lost 7; bases outside the gene matches: 5. The CDR3 covers 15 residues. CDR3 sequence: CASSQDWAGGEKLFF. The CDR3 DNA follows: TGCGCCAGCAGCCAAGATTGGGCAGGGGGTGAAAAACTGTTTTTT.

This chain links TRBV30 with TRBJ2-1, with D tentatively TRBD2 (5 bases). CDR1 is GTSNPN and CDR2 is SVGIG in the germline V gene (reference sequence). The CDR3 extends over 14 amino acids. Trimming left V 2 bases short and J 3 bases short, with 11 bases between. In DNA, the CDR3 is TGTGCCTGGAGTAAAGGCGGGCTCTACAATGAGCAGTTCTTC. Its translation: CAWSKGGLYNEQFF.

This clonotype was observed a few times. The chain carries TRBV20-1 and TRBJ1-3; unclear D gene. Per the germline V gene, CDR1 is DFQATT and CDR2 is SNEGSKA (reference sequence). This CDR3 region has 13 residues. The germline V and J ends were trimmed by 3 bases and 1 base, with 7 bases remaining between them. CDR3 in DNA: TGCAGTGCTAGCGCGGGGTCTGGAAACACCATATATTTT. Translating it yields CSASAGSGNTIYF.

The rearrangement uses TRBV20-1 and TRBJ1-4; D unresolved. Trimming pared 6 bases from V and 8 bases from J, leaving 7 bases between. The CDR3 sequence is 10 residues long. Looked up from germline, CDR1 is DFQATT and CDR2 is SNEGSKA (reference sequence). The CDR3 protein is CSAAREKLFF. The CDR3 bases are TGCAGTGCGGCGCGAGAAAAACTGTTTTTT.

V usage is TRBV27 and J usage is TRBJ2-7, with D hard to call. Germline V gene lookup returns CDR1 MNHEY and CDR2 SMNVEV (reference sequence). The CDR3 sequence is 12 residues long. V lost 7 bases and J lost 0, with 7 bases in between. In nucleotides, the CDR3 is TGTGCCAGCAAGGATCCCTCCTACGAGCAGTACTTC. Translated: CASKDPSYEQYF.

The chain links TRBV15 to TRBJ1-1; TRBD1 matches at 7 bases. This CDR3 region has 15 residues. CDR1 and CDR2 from the germline V gene are LNHNV and YYDKDF (reference sequence). V trimming: 4 bases; J trimming: 3 bases; junction bases outside the gene matches: 8. This CDR3 is CATSKAGGWDTEAFF. For the CDR3, the DNA is TGTGCCACCAGCAAAGCAGGGGGGTGGGACACTGAAGCTTTCTTT.